This T cell receptor (beta chain) derives from a study of cytomegalovirus exposure and HLA in healthy donors (dated by TCRdb to the late 2010s). Regarding the research as a whole: In an earlier analysis of 450 to 750 of the donors, less than 350 Gb of sequence data and 117 million unique TCR beta sequences from about 190 million T cells were reported. An early release covering 550 to 700 HLA-typed donors comprised approximately 300 gigabases of sequencing data and tens of millions of unique TCR sequences. Of the roughly 430 genotyped donors, roughly 85% fell in the genetic ancestry cluster associated with self-reported Caucasian donors. The study was designed to test whether signatures of past pathogen exposure could be identified by cataloging public T cell receptors. Using immunosequencing, the study profiled T cell repertoires from fewer than 700 subjects and related those repertoires to cytomegalovirus serostatus. In addition to the first cohort of 666 subjects, a separate validation cohort of approximately 130 different subjects was used. The study combined high-throughput TCR immunosequencing, statistical association of individual TCRs with disease status, and machine learning to predict cytomegalovirus infection status. A later analysis re-examined previously published TCR beta repertoires from 500 to 700 donors and added high-resolution HLA genotyping to investigate patterns of TCR occurrence. Rather than drawing on any new phenotypic data, the later analysis identified candidate immune exposures from TCR beta sequences and the way those sequences occurred across donors. In an earlier analysis of 587 of the donors, high-throughput TCR beta sequencing was used to judge whether each TCR beta V gene segment behaved as functional or pseudogenic. Donor age, sex, ethnicity and CMV serostatus were collected together with the repertoire data. In a later genetic analysis, genome-wide SNP genotypes for about three fifths of the 666 donors were used, and that subset was treated as a discovery cohort. All discovery cohort repertoires had been generated on a single sequencing platform. HLA typing covered class I and class II loci at four-digit resolution. Typing coverage varied by locus: roughly 629-630 donors for A, B, C, DRB1 and DQB1; under 550 for DQA1; approximately 570 for DPA1; about 450 for DPB1. Roughly five DR-DQ haplotypes were treated as single units for association and clustering because of strong linkage in the cohort. Among 300 to 450 genotyped donors of the cohort, an average of approximately 240,000 unique TCR beta nucleotide sequences were sequenced per donor, 15% to 20% of them non-productive.

From its cysteine to its phenylalanine, the CDR3 spans 13 amino acids. CDR3 DNA only is kept here, 39 bases in frame from base 1. V drops 4 bases and J drops 5 bases, leaving 8 bases in between. Taken from the germline V gene, the CDR1 and CDR2 loops are SNHLY and FYNNEI. About this clone: Its binding antigen is unknown. No much larger clone is present one base from it, and per-base qualities are unavailable.

Library method: the immunoSEQ multiplex PCR assay. A mixture of 60 forward primers for TCR Vbeta segments and 13 reverse primers for TCR Jbeta segments was used in the multiplex PCR. The CDR3 region of rearranged TCR beta genes was amplified from genomic DNA with a multiplex PCR assay. Amplified TCR beta libraries were sequenced as 87-base-pair reads on the Illumina HiSeq System. In the original analysis: A later analysis counted about 80 million unique TCR beta chains across the roughly 700 repertoires, and roughly 9.9 million of these chains were shared by at least two donors. Raw reads were error-corrected and collapsed into unique sequences with a nearest-neighbor algorithm that merged closely related sequences to remove PCR and sequencing errors. V, D and J gene segments were assigned by aligning CDR3 sequences to IMGT reference sequences. Each retained sequence needed at least a six-nucleotide match to both a V gene segment and a J gene segment. A rearrangement was called productive if the CDR3 had no stop codons and remained in frame with V and J, and every other rearrangement was called non-productive. Following IMGT convention, CDR3 was defined as the stretch from the second conserved V-encoded cysteine up to the conserved J-encoded phenylalanine. The earlier analysis of more than 450 of the donors excluded sequences that lacked an unambiguous match to a single V gene segment. In an earlier analysis of a few hundred of the donors, V segments were called functional above 56.7% productive rearrangements and were called segregating when the between-donor standard deviation exceeded 5%. To diagnose cytomegalovirus status from the catalog of TCR beta chain sequences, a statistical classification framework was built. In a later analysis, V and J genes were assigned by comparing TCR nucleotide sequences against IMGT/GENE-DB human TR gene sequences. In a later analysis, CDR3 sequences and most-parsimonious VDJ recombination scenarios were assigned using the TCRdist pipeline. In a later analysis, every TCR beta chain was defined by the combination of its CDR3 amino acid sequence and its V-gene family, and reads without a unique V-gene family were dropped. A later analysis removed 500 to 650 highly shared, low-generation-probability nucleotide sequences to deal with suspected cross-contamination and a sequencing artifact. In a later analysis, a clonal expansion index was calculated for each public chain from normalized within-repertoire ranks of inferred template counts. In a later analysis, generation probabilities were computed using a VDJ recombination model fitted to out-of-frame rearrangements, and the results were checked against IGoR. In a later analysis, hypergeometric tests were used to score TCR-TCR, TCR-HLA and TCR-CMV co-occurrence, with a repertoire-size bias correction applied to TCR pairs. To estimate false discovery rates, a later analysis permuted the HLA or CMV assignments 20 times. In a later analysis, co-occurring TCRs were grouped using DBSCAN, and TCRdist sequence similarity was added for clustering within HLA-allele-positive subsets. Repertoires with fewer than 30,000 or more than 120,000 public chains, plus five repertoires with anomalous nucleotide sharing, were excluded from co-occurrence clustering. TCRdb limited this immuneACCESS table to in-frame rearrangements with V and J called. A share of clones is missing; checked studies link under half to unresolved V genes, and the rest is unexplained. The D gene and trimming were derived from the DNA, and the V and J assignments and clone size from that table. Present in this sample are 90,000 to 110,000 clones, 77% of which were seen just once. The biggest ten clones account for approximately 8.6% of the sample.

The paper as a whole reports these results and caveats: CMV serostatus was the only immune exposure information available for the cohort. Three of the identified cytomegalovirus-associated TCR beta chains were confirmed in vitro to be specific for cytomegalovirus antigens. A later analysis found that HLA-associated TCR beta chains were more clonally expanded and had lower generation probabilities than equally common non-associated chains. Because HLA typing was unavailable for some donors at each locus, only the typed subset was used in association tests. The classifier was reported to diagnose cytomegalovirus status with high specificity and sensitivity in both the original cohort and the validation cohort. An association between a missense DCLRE1C variant and V-gene and J-gene trimming of TCR beta chains was found in a later genetic analysis and replicated in an independent cohort. In a later analysis, most CMV-associated TCR beta chains were found to appear HLA-restricted, with HLA associations seemingly driven largely by CMV exposure. The earlier analysis of about 600 of the donors excluded roughly 17 rarely observed V segments, including chromosome 9 orphons, because counts were too low. Several of the top co-occurrence clusters appeared to be linked to parvovirus B19, influenza, CMV and Epstein-Barr virus, according to a later analysis. The study gave a list of some 150 TCR beta chains associated with cytomegalovirus. According to a later analysis, TCR association rates differed among HLA loci, with DRB1 alleles showing the most associated TCRs and HLA-C alleles showing the fewest. The cohort was sequenced for TCR beta chains only, and without alpha or paired-chain data the features that could be detected were limited. At a false discovery rate of 0.05, a later analysis linked around 17,000 TCR beta sequences to specific HLA alleles. A further reported finding was that TCR beta sequences accurately predicted the HLA-A and HLA-B alleles for most subjects in the first cohort. Compared with the approximately 700-donor mean, donors in an Asian-associated ancestry cluster had fewer N-insertions in productive TCRs, according to a later genetic analysis. An earlier analysis of roughly 570 of the donors showed that most TCR beta V segments appeared in productive rearrangements either about 90% or about 30% of the time, which broadly matched IMGT annotations. Most TCR sequences were seen in very few donors, while some public TCRs were found in many individuals. The 87-base-pair reads could not distinguish some IMGT-functional V segments, including TRBV6-2 and TRBV6-3, so those segments were excluded. A group of highly shared sequence variants was considered likely to be a technical artifact of the sequencing pipeline. According to the authors, the approach could potentially be generalized to other disease states and immunological phenotypes. Correlated functional status among segregating V segments might be attributable to linkage disequilibrium, but an unknown experimental factor could not be ruled out. The presence/absence analyses assumed that sequencing depth was roughly uniform across donors, and that assumption may not be true. Assigning TCR associations to individual alleles was difficult when HLA alleles, especially DR and DQ, strongly co-occurred.

The cohort comprised under 700 healthy bone marrow donors. At the time of sampling, all cohort members were nominally healthy, though unrecorded immune exposures were likely present. The donor tested CMV seropositive and was one of the 289 seropositive cohort members. A peripheral blood sample was collected from each donor, and TCR beta sequencing was performed on peripheral blood mononuclear cells. The Qiagen DNeasy Blood Extraction Kit was used to extract genomic DNA from the blood cell samples. The chain joins TRBV2 to TRBJ1-4; a weak D assignment points to TRBD1 (5 bases agree). Sequencing input: PBMCs. The TCR sequence derives from a woman between 35 and 50 years old in good health and CMV-seropositive. The CDR3 region reads CASSAAGNEKLFF. The bases are TGTGCCAGCAGTGCGGCAGGGAATGAAAAACTGTTTTTT.